One sample yielded the 24 T cell receptor beta chains listed below, sequenced in a study of CD8 T cells in ankylosing spondylitis (dated by TCRdb to about 2017). The protocol used for the library was 5' RACE. Sequencing used an Illumina HiSeq 2500. TCRdb reanalyzed the raw reads on its own, using fastp at Q25 for trimming and MiXCR for clone calling, and kept in-frame beta chains. When rows share a CDR3 protein, they turn into one entry using the most common DNA and genes. A total of tens of thousands of distinct CDR3 sequences appear in this sample, roughly 7.2% of them only once. The ten largest clonotypes hold about 10% of the sample. The sample was blood, either unsorted or a sorted T cell fraction (not recorded which). The origin of the receptors is a male donor with ankylosing spondylitis or in good health (not recorded which).

This clonotype occurred many times. The chain is built from TRBV4-2 and TRBJ2-2, with 7 positions matching TRBD2. The CDR3 covers 17 residues. Germline V gene data show CDR1 as LGHNA and CDR2 as YNFKEQ. V shed 2 bases and J 2 bases; nucleotides not matched to a gene: 8. As DNA, the CDR3 is TGTGCCAGCAGCCAATCGAGGGCGGGAGAAAACACCGGGGAGCTGTTTTTT. Its translation is CASSQSRAGENTGELFF.

There are many counts of this clonotype. The chain employs TRBV5-1 and TRBJ2-3; D might be TRBD2 (5 bases). Germline lookup yields CDR1 SGHRS and CDR2 YFSETQ. Trimming took off 0 bases at V and 5 bases at J, with 10 bases between the two ends. CDR3 size: 14 residues. CDR3 in amino acids: CASSLAGYRDTQYF. DNA of the CDR3: TGCGCCAGCAGCTTGGCGGGGTACCGAGATACGCAGTATTTT.

At least ten counts were recorded for this clonotype. This chain uses TRBV20-1 with TRBJ1-1, with TRBD1 identical over 7 bases. This CDR3 is built from 17 residues. CDR1 and CDR2 from the germline V gene are DFQATT and SNEGSKA (reference sequence). The V and J ends lost 2 bases and 3 bases, in that order; junction bases with no gene match: 15. The CDR3 sequence is CSARTVEAWRGHTEAFF. CDR3 bases: TGCAGTGCTAGAACCGTCGAGGCCTGGAGGGGGCACACTGAAGCTTTCTTT.

This clonotype was detected many times. The V and J genes are TRBV5-1 and TRBJ1-1, with TRBD1 identical over 12 bases. The V gene's germline CDR1 is SGHRS and CDR2 YFSETQ. The CDR3 extends over 15 amino acids. Trimming took 4 bases from V and 6 from J; bases not matched to a gene: 7. CDR3 protein: CASSLVGQGAPEAFF. CDR3 coding DNA: TGCGCCAGCAGCCTGGTGGGACAGGGGGCCCCTGAAGCTTTCTTT. The full variable domain, completed using reference TRBV5-1 and TRBJ1-1, is KAGVTQTPRYLIKTRGQQVTLSCSPISGHRSVSWYQQTPGQGLQFLFEYFSETQRNKGNFPGRFSGRQFSNSRSEMNVSTLELGDSALYLCASSLVGQGAPEAFFGQGTRLTVV.

This clonotype has at least ten counts. The chain joins TRBV5-1 to TRBJ2-7, with D unresolved. Trimming pared 0 bases from V and 7 bases from J, leaving 11 bases between. Germline CDR1 and CDR2: SGHRS and YFSETQ. The CDR3 has 13 amino acids. CDR3 amino acids: CASSLAEAGEQYF. The CDR3 bases are TGCGCCAGCAGCTTGGCTGAGGCCGGGGAGCAGTACTTC.

This clonotype was seen at least ten times. The V gene is TRBV25-1, the J gene TRBJ2-7, with 7 bases fitting TRBD1. This CDR3 spans 13 amino acids. Germline V gives CDR1 MGHDK, CDR2 SYGVNS. The trim removed 7 bases at V and 2 bases at J, leaving 5 bases unmatched. CDR3 nucleotide sequence: TGTGCCAGCACTCCCGGGACAGCCTACGAGCAGTACTTC. Translated, it gives CASTPGTAYEQYF.

The chain couples TRBV5-1 to TRBJ2-1; weak D call: TRBD2 (6 bases). V lost 0 bases, J lost 9 bases, and 13 bases lay in between. Germline V gene lookup returns CDR1 SGHRS and CDR2 YFSETQ. The CDR3 is made up of 14 amino acids. CDR3 nucleotide sequence: TGCGCCAGCAGCTTGGGGACCCAGCGGGCTGAGCAGTTCTTC. Translating gives CASSLGTQRAEQFF.

This clonotype was seen many times. The chain carries TRBV5-1 and TRBJ2-1, with 14 bases lining up with TRBD2. CDR1 is SGHRS and CDR2 is YFSETQ in the germline V gene. The ends lost 4 bases at V and 6 bases at J; junction bases unmatched: 6. This CDR3 comprises 16 residues. Written as DNA, the CDR3 is TGCGCCAGCAGCCCGGGACTAGCGGGAGAAGGCAATGAGCAGTTCTTC. Translating it yields CASSPGLAGEGNEQFF.

This clonotype was detected many times. V gene TRBV12-3 or TRBV12-4 combines with J gene TRBJ1-5, with 9 bases that match TRBD1. The junction had 1 base not matched to a gene; V was cut back by 0 bases and J by 1 base. The CDR3 totals 16 residues. CDR3 DNA: TGTGCCAGCAGTTTAGCCGGGACAGGGAGCAATCAGCCCCAGCATTTT. Protein sequence: CASSLAGTGSNQPQHF.

This clonotype has only a few counts. The chain couples TRBV29-1 to TRBJ2-7; 8 bases align to TRBD1. V gave up 1 base and J gave up 2 bases; unmatched junction bases: 7. This CDR3 is 15 amino acids long. Germline CDR1 SQVTM, CDR2 ANQGSEA. The CDR3 loop is CSVEGGPQGAYEQYF. The CDR3 DNA reads TGCAGCGTTGAAGGAGGTCCACAGGGGGCCTACGAGCAGTACTTC.

At least ten counts were recorded for this clonotype. The chain recombines TRBV5-1 with TRBJ2-7, with TRBD1 as a possible D gene (7 bases). The germline V and J ends were trimmed by 3 bases and 6 bases, with 13 bases remaining between them. CDR1 and CDR2 (germline): SGHRS, YFSETQ. The CDR3 contains 13 residues. DNA for the CDR3: TGCGCCAGCAGCTCGCTTCAGGGGGGCGAGCAGTACTTC. Protein product: CASSSLQGGEQYF.

This clonotype was counted ten times or more. The chain is built from TRBV28 and TRBJ2-3; the D gene is possibly TRBD2 (5 bases). V was trimmed by 6 bases and J by 1 base, leaving 14 bases between them. The CDR3 runs to 15 residues. From germline, CDR1 is MDHEN and CDR2 SYDVKM. CDR3 in DNA: TGTGCCAGCAGCTTCCCCGTCGGGGGCACAGATACGCAGTATTTT. Protein: CASSFPVGGTDTQYF.

This clonotype has at least ten counts. The chain is built from TRBV20-1 and TRBJ2-1, with D perhaps TRBD1 or TRBD2 (5 bases each). Trimming took 7 bases from V and 7 from J, leaving 11 bases between them. Germline assignment: CDR1 DFQATT and CDR2 SNEGSKA (reference sequence). This CDR3 has 11 residues. CDR3 bases: TGCAGTGGGCACTGGGGGAATGAGCAGTTCTTC. Translating it yields CSGHWGNEQFF.

Only a few counts were recorded for this clonotype. The CDR3: CSARDYRTDTQYF. Written as DNA, the CDR3 is TGCAGTGCGAGGGACTACCGTACAGATACGCAGTATTTT. V usage is TRBV20-1 and J usage is TRBJ2-3; TRBD2 matches 7 bases. CDR1 is DFQATT and CDR2 is SNEGSKA in the germline V gene (reference sequence). The trim removed 6 bases at V and 3 bases at J, leaving 6 bases unmatched. The length of the CDR3 is 13 residues.

This clonotype occurred many times. The V call is TRBV12-3 or TRBV12-4, the J call TRBJ2-7; a possible D gene is TRBD2 (7 bases). The CDR3 runs to 13 residues. The V and J ends lost 7 bases and 3 bases respectively, with 13 bases between them. CDR3 in amino acids: CASTGAGVYEQYF. DNA for the CDR3: TGTGCCAGCACGGGGGCGGGGGTCTACGAGCAGTACTTC.

The table lists this clonotype with many counts. The chain carries TRBV20-1 and TRBJ2-7, with TRBD1 as a possible D gene (7 bases). V lost 2 bases and J lost 11, with 19 bases in between. The CDR3 contains 13 residues. Germline V lookup: CDR1 DFQATT, CDR2 SNEGSKA (reference sequence). As DNA, the CDR3 is TGCAGTGCTAGATTGGGACAGAAGTCGGGAGAGTACTTC. This sequence encodes CSARLGQKSGEYF.

This clonotype occurred many times. The chain carries TRBV29-1 and TRBJ2-3; TRBD2 is a possible D gene (7 bases). The CDR3 has 16 residues. The V gene's germline CDR1 is SQVTM and CDR2 ANQGSEA. V was pared by 7 bases and J by 2 bases, with 22 bases between. The CDR3 loop reads CSAQGGLADSTDTQYF. Here the CDR3 DNA reads TGCAGCGCCCAAGGGGGGCTAGCGGATTCCACAGATACGCAGTATTTT.

The table lists this clonotype with many counts. V is TRBV13 and J is TRBJ2-1; 8 nucleotides agree with TRBD2. This CDR3 comprises 15 residues. V trimming: 1 base; J trimming: 9 bases; junction bases outside the gene matches: 8. Germline V gives CDR1 PRHDT, CDR2 FYEKMQ (reference sequence). In nucleotides, the CDR3 is TGTGCCAGCAGCTTAGTTCGAGCGGGAGCCTGTGAGCAGTTCTTC. Residues: CASSLVRAGACEQFF.

The rearrangement links TRBV20-1 to TRBJ2-3; possible D gene TRBD2, 6 bases. CDR1 and CDR2 from the germline V gene are DFQATT and SNEGSKA (reference sequence). This CDR3 contains 15 residues. CDR3 residues: CFCSQARGMTDTQYF. In nucleotides, the CDR3 is TGCTTCTGTAGCCAGGCTCGGGGGATGACAGATACGCAGTATTTT.

In this sample, this clonotype turned up many times. The rearrangement uses TRBV3-1 and TRBJ2-1, with D perhaps TRBD1 (6 bases). Germline V CDR1 and CDR2: LGHDT, YNNKEL (reference sequence). The CDR3 runs 18 residues. The V end lost 1 base, the J end lost 6 bases, and 22 bases lay between the germline ends. The CDR3 loop reads CASSQGGGSLLLANEQFF. The CDR3 nucleotides are TGTGCCAGCAGCCAAGGTGGGGGCAGCCTCCTACTGGCCAATGAGCAGTTCTTC.

This clonotype was observed many times. The chain carries TRBV29-1 and TRBJ1-5; D uncertain. V gave up 6 bases and J gave up 1 base, with 7 bases separating them. The germline gives CDR1 SQVTM, CDR2 ANQGSEA. CDR3 size: 12 residues. The CDR3: CSVMGSNQPQHF. The DNA for the CDR3 is TGCAGCGTAATGGGGAGCAATCAGCCCCAGCATTTT.

This clonotype was detected ten times or more. V gene TRBV5-5 combines with J gene TRBJ1-2; no definite D call. The V end lost 4 bases, the J end lost 2 bases, and 12 bases lay between the germline ends. This CDR3 is built from 14 residues. Germline loops: CDR1 SGHKS, CDR2 YYEKEE (reference sequence). CDR3 residues: CASSKGSTNYGYTF. In DNA form, the CDR3 reads TGTGCCAGCAGCAAGGGATCGACAAACTATGGCTACACCTTC.

V gene TRBV7-2 combines with J gene TRBJ2-3; unclear D gene. CDR3 length: 14 residues. CDR1 and CDR2 (germline): SGHTA, FQGNSA. V lost 5 bases, J lost 3 bases, and 12 bases lay in between. The CDR3 protein is CASSNYRATDTQYF. DNA of the CDR3: TGTGCCAGCAGCAATTACCGGGCGACAGATACGCAGTATTTT. Combining the CDR3 with reference TRBV7-2 and TRBJ2-3 gives the whole variable domain GAGVSQSPSNKVTEKGKDVELRCDPISGHTALYWYRQSLGQGLEFLIYFQGNSAPDKSGLPSDRFSAERTGGSVSTLTIQRTQQEDSAVYLCASSNYRATDTQYFGPGTRLTVL.

This clonotype has at least ten counts. CDR3 sequence (DNA): TGTGCCATCACCGATAGCGGGGCTGGGTCTGGGGCCAACGTCCTGACTTTC. This gives the protein CAITDSGAGSGANVLTF. The chain recombines TRBV10-3 with TRBJ2-6; 8 nucleotides match TRBD2. Germline-derived CDR1 and CDR2 are ENHRY and SYGVKD. The V segment lost 7 bases and the J segment 1 base; nucleotides outside the gene matches: 9. The CDR3 spans 17 residues.